This T cell receptor (beta chain) emerged from a study of CD8+CD57+ T cells in acquired aplastic anemia. Turning to the study itself: CD4+ and CD8+ cells, once sorted, gave DNA averaging roughly 3 ug. Study observations and caveats: For CD8+ Simpson's diversity, patients and controls showed no significant difference.

There are 16 residues in the CDR3. V lost 9 bases and J lost 2, with 20 bases in between. Germline V gene data show CDR1 as LNHDA and CDR2 as SQIVND (reference sequence). Using genomic DNA as the template, TCR beta VDJ and CDR3 profiling was carried out. TCRdb reprocessed the reads with MiXCR, giving one entry per CDR3 protein. The sample carries some 120,000 distinct CDR3 sequences, about 60% recorded once. Turning to this clonotype: Antigen specificity is unknown.

Sequencing involved patients with CD8+CD57+ cell expansion previously shown by flow cytometry. The blood sampling took place in patients who had so far received no therapy. Sequenced material: sorted CD4+, CD8+, or CD8+CD57+ T cells (not recorded which) from PBMCs. This rearrangement joins TRBV19 to TRBJ1-5; D may be TRBD1 (5 bases). The source of this sequence is a human donor with aplastic anemia. The CDR3 loop reads CASRERRQGGNQPQHF. DNA for the CDR3: TGTGCCAGCAGAGAGCGTCGGCAGGGAGGCAATCAGCCCCAGCATTTT.